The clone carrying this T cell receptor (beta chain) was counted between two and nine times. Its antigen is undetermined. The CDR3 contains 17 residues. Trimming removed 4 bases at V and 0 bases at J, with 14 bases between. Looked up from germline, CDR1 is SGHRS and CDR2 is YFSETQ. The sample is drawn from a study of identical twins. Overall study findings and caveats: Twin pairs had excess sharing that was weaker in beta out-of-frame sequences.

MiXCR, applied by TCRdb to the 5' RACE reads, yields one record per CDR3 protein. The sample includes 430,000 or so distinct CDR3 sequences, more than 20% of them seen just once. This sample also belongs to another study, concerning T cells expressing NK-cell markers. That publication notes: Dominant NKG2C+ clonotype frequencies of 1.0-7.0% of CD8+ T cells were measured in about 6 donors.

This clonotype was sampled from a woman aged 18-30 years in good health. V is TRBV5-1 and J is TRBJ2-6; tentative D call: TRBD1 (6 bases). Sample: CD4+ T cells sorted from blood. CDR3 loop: CASSVTGGASGANVLTF. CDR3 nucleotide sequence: TGCGCCAGCAGCGTGACAGGTGGGGCCTCTGGGGCCAACGTCCTGACTTTC.